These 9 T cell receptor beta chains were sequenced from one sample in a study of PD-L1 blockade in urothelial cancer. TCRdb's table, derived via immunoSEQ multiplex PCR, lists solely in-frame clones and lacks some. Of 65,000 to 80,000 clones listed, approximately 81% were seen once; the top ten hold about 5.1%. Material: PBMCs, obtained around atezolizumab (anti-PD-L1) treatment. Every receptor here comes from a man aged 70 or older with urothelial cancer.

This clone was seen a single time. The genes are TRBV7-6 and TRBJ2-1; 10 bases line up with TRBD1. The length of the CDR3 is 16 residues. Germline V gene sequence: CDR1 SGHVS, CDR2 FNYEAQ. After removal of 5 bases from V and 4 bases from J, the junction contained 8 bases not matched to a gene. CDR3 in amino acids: CASSTMSGQGYNEQFF. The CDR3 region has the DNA TGTGCCAGCAGCACAATGTCGGGACAGGGGTACAATGAGCAGTTCTTC.

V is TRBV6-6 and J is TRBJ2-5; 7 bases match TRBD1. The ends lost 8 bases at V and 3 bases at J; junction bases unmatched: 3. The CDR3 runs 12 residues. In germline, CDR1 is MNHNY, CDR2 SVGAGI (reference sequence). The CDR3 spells CASLGTEETQYF. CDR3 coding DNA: TGTGCCAGCCTAGGGACAGAAGAGACCCAGTACTTC.

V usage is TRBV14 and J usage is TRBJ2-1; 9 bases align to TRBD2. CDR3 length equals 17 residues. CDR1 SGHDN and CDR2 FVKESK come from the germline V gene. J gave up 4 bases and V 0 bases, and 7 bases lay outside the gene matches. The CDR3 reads CASSQDQASGMYNEQFF. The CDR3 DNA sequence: TGTGCCAGCAGCCAAGATCAGGCTAGCGGGATGTACAATGAGCAGTTCTTC.

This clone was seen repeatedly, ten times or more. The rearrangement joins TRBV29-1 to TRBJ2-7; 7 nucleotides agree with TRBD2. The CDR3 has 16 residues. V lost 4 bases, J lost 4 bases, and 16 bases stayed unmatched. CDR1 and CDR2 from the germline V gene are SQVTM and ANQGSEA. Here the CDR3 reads CSVVSLLAGESYEQYF. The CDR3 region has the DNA TGCAGCGTTGTATCACTACTGGCGGGAGAATCATACGAGCAGTACTTC.

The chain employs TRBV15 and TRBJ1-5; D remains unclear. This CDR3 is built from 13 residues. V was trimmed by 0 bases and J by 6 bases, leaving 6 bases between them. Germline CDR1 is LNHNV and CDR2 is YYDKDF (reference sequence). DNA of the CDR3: TGTGCCACCAGCAGAGATCCTATTCAGCCCCAGCATTTT. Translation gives CATSRDPIQPQHF.

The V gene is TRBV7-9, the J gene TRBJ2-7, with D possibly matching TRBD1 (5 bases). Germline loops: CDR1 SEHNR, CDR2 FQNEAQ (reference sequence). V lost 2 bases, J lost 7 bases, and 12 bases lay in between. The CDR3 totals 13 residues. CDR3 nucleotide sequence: TGTGCCAGCAGCTTAAGCAGGGCAGATGAGCAGTACTTC. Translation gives CASSLSRADEQYF. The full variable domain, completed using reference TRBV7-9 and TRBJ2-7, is DTGVSQNPRHKITKRGQNVTFRCDPISEHNRLYWYRQTLGQGPEFLTYFQNEAQLEKSRLLSDRFSAERPKGSFSTLEIQRTEQGDSAMYLCASSLSRADEQYFGPGTRLTVT.

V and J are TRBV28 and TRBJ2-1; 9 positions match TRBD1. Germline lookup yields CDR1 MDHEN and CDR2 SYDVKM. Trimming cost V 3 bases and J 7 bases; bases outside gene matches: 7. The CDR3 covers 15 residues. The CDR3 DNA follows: TGTGCCAGCAGTTTCGGGGACAGGGCGTCGAATGAGCAGTTCTTC. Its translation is CASSFGDRASNEQFF.

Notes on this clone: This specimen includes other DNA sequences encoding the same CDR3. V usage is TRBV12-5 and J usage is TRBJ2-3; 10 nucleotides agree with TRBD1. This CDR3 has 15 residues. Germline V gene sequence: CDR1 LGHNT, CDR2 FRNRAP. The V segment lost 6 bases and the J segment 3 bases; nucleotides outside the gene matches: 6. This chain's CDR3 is CASGPPGQGTDTQYF. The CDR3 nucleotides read TGTGCTAGTGGACCCCCGGGACAGGGGACAGATACGCAGTATTTT.

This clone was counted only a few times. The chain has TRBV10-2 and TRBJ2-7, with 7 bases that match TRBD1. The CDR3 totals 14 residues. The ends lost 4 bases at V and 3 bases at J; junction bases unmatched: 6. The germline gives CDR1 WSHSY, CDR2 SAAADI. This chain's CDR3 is CASSATGYIYEQYF. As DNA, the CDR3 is TGCGCCAGCAGTGCGACAGGGTATATCTACGAGCAGTACTTC.